This T cell receptor beta chain was retrieved from a study of T cell repertoires in cytomegalovirus infection. Study details: Public signatures in TCR beta pointed to CMV infection and matching HLA type.

This CDR3 comprises 15 residues. Trimming took off 2 bases at V and 2 bases at J, with 16 bases between the two ends. CDR1 DFQATT and CDR2 SNEGSKA come from the germline V gene (reference sequence). One entry per CDR3 protein, called by TCRdb with MiXCR from the reads. Among some 160,000 distinct CDR3 sequences listed, roughly 15% were seen once. Input material: CD8+ T cells from PBMCs. The rearrangement joins TRBV20-1 to TRBJ2-7; D may be TRBD1 or TRBD2 (5 bases each). This TCR was recovered from a human donor in good health (CMV status not recorded). Some clones in this sample may be carry-over from other donors' samples. The DNA of the CDR3 is TGCAGTGCTAGACCCGTTTCGGGGCCCACCTACGAGCAGTACTTC. It codes for CSARPVSGPTYEQYF.